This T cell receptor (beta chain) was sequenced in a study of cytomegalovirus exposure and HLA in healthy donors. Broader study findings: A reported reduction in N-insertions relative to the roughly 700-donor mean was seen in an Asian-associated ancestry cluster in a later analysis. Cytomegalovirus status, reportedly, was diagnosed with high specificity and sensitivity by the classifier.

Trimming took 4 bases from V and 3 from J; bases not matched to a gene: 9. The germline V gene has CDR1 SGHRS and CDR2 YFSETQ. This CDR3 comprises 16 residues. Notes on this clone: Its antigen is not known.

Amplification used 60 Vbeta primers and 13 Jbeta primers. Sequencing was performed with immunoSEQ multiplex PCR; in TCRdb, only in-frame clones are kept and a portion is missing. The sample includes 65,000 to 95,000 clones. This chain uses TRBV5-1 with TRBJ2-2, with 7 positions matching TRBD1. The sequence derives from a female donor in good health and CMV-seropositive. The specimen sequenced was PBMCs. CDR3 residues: CASSTGQAAYTGELFF. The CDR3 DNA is TGCGCCAGCAGCACAGGACAGGCTGCGTACACCGGGGAGCTGTTTTTT. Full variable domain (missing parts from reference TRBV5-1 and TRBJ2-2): KAGVTQTPRYLIKTRGQQVTLSCSPISGHRSVSWYQQTPGQGLQFLFEYFSETQRNKGNFPGRFSGRQFSNSRSEMNVSTLELGDSALYLCASSTGQAAYTGELFFGEGSRLTVL.